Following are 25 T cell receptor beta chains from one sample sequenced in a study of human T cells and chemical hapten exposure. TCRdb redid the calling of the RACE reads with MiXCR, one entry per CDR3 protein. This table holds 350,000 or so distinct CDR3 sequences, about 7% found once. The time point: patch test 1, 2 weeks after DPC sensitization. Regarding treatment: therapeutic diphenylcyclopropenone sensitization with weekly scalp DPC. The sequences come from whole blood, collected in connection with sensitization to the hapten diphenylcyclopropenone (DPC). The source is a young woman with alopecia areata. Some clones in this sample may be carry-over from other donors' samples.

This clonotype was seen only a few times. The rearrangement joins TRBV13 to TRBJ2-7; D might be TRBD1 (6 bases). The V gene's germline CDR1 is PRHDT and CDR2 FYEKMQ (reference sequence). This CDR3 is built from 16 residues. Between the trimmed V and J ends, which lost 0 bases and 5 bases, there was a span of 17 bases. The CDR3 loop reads CASSLGRAGAIHEQYF. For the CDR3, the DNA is TGTGCCAGCAGCTTAGGCAGGGCAGGGGCGATACACGAGCAGTACTTC.

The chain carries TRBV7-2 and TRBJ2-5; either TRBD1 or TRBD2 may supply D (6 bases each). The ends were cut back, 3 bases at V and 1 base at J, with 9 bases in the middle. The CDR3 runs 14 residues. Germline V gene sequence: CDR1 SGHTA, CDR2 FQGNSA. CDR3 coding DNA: TGTGCCAGCAGCTTCTCGGGGGCCCAAGAGACCCAGTACTTC. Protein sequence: CASSFSGAQETQYF.

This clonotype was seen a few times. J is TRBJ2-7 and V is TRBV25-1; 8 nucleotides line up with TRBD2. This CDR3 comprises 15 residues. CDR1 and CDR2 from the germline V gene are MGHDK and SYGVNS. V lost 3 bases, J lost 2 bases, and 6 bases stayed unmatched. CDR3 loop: CASSDGRDPTYEQYF. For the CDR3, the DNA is TGTGCCAGCAGTGACGGGAGGGACCCTACCTACGAGCAGTACTTC.

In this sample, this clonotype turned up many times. The CDR3 nucleotides are TGTGCCAGCAGTTACTCTACCGGGGCCTACGAGCAGTACTTC. This sequence encodes CASSYSTGAYEQYF. The chain is built from TRBV6-5 and TRBJ2-7; TRBD2 might be the D (5 bases). The CDR3 contains 14 residues. Germline V gene sequence: CDR1 MNHEY, CDR2 SVGAGI. The V end was cut by 0 bases, the J end by 2 bases, with 8 bases between.

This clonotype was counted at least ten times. CDR3 DNA sequence: TGCGCCAGCAGCCATACGACAGTGGGCACAGATACGCAGTATTTT. The encoded protein is CASSHTTVGTDTQYF. The chain joins TRBV4-3 to TRBJ2-3, with D possibly matching TRBD1 (5 bases). Germline V CDR1 and CDR2: LGHNA, YSLEER. V was trimmed by 3 bases and J by 1 base, leaving 11 bases between them. CDR3 size: 15 residues.

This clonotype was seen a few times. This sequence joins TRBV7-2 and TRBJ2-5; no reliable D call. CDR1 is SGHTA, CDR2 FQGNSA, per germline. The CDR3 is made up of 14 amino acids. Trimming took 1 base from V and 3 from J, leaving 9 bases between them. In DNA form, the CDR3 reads TGTGCCAGCAGCTTAGGGTTTTCAGAAGAGACCCAGTACTTC. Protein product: CASSLGFSEETQYF.

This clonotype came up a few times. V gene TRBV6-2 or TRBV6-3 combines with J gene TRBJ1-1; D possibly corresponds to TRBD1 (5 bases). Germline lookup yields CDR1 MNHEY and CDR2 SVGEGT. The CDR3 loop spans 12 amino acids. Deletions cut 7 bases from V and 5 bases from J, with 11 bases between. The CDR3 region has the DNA TGTGCCAGCACTCCTGACAGAACTGAAGCTTTCTTT. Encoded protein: CASTPDRTEAFF.

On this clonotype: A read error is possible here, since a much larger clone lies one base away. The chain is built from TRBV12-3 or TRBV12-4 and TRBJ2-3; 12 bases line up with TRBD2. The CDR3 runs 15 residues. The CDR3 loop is CASSSSGGGTDKQYF. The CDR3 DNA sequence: TGTGCCAGCAGTTCTAGCGGGGGGGGCACAGATAAGCAGTATTTT.

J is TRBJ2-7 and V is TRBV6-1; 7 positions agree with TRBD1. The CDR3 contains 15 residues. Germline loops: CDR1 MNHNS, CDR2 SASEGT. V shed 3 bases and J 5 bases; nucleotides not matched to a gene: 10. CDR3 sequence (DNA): TGTGCCAGCAGTGATATAGGAACAGGGGCGGACGAGCAGTACTTC. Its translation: CASSDIGTGADEQYF.

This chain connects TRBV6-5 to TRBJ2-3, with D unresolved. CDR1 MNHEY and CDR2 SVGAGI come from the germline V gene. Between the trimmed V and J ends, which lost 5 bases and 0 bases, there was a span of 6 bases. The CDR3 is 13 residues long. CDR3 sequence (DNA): TGTGCCAGCAGTAGTCATAGCACAGATACGCAGTATTTT. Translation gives CASSSHSTDTQYF.

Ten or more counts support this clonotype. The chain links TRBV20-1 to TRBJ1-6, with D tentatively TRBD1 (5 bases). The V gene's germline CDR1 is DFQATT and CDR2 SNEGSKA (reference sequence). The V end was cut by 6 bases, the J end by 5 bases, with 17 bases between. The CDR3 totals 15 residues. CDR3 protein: CSAHLGTSHNSPLHF. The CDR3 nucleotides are TGCAGTGCACACCTCGGGACTTCCCATAATTCACCCCTCCACTTT.

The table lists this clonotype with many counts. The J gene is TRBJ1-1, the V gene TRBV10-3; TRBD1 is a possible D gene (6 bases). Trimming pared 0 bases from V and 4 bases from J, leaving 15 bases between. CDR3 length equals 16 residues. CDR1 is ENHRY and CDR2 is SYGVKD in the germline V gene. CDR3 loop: CAISESSPPRGTEAFF. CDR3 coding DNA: TGTGCCATCAGTGAGTCGAGCCCCCCCAGGGGCACTGAAGCTTTCTTT.

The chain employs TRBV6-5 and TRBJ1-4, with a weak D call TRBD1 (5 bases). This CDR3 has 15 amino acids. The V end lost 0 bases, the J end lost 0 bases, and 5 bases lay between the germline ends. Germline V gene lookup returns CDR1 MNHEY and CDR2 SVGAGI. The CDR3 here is CASSYSDTTNEKLFF. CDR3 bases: TGTGCCAGCAGTTACTCGGACACAACTAATGAAAAACTGTTTTTT.

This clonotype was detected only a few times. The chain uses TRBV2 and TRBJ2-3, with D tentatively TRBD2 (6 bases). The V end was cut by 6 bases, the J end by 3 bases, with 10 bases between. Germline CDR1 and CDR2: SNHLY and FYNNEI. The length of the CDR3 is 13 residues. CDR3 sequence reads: CASREGVTDTQYF. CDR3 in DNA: TGTGCCAGCAGGGAGGGTGTTACAGATACGCAGTATTTT.

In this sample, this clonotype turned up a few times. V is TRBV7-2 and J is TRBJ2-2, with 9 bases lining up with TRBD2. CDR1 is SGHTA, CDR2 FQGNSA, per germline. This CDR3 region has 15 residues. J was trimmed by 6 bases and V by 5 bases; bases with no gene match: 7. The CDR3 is CASSRQGLASGELFF. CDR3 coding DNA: TGTGCCAGCAGCCGCCAGGGACTAGCATCCGGGGAGCTGTTTTTT.

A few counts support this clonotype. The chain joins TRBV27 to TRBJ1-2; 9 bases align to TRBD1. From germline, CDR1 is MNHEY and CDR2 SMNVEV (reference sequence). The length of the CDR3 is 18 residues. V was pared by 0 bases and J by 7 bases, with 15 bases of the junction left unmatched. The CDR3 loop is CASSLSAPGQGSRSGYTF. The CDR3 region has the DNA TGTGCCAGCAGTTTATCAGCACCGGGACAGGGAAGTCGAAGTGGCTACACCTTC.

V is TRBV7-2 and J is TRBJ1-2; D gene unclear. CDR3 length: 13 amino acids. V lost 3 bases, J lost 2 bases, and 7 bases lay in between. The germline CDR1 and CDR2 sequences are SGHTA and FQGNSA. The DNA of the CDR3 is TGTGCCAGCAGCTTCTATGGCAACTATGGCTACACCTTC. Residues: CASSFYGNYGYTF.

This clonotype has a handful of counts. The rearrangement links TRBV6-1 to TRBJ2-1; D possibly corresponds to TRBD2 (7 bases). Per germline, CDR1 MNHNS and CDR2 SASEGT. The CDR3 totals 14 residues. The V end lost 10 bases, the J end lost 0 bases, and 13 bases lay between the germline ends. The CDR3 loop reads CAIRAGASYNEQFF. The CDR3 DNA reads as TGTGCCATTCGCGCGGGGGCCTCCTACAATGAGCAGTTCTTC.

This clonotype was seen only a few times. The CDR3 loop reads CASSPREGRGSNTGELFF. The CDR3 nucleotides read TGTGCCAGCAGCCCCCGAGAGGGAAGGGGCTCGAACACCGGGGAGCTGTTTTTT. V usage is TRBV28 and J usage is TRBJ2-2; D possibly matches TRBD1 or TRBD2 (5 bases each). This CDR3 is 18 amino acids long. From germline, CDR1 is MDHEN and CDR2 SYDVKM. Trimming stripped 6 bases from V and 0 bases from J, with 20 bases between.

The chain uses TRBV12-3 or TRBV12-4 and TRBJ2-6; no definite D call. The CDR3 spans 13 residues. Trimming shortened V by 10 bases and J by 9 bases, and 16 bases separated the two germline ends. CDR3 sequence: CATADRALNVLTF. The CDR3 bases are TGTGCCACCGCGGACCGGGCCCTCAACGTCCTGACTTTC.

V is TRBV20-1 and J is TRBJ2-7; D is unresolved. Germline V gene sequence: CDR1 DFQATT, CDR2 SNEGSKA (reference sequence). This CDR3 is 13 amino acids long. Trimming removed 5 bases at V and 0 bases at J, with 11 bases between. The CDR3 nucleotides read TGCAGTGCTCCGGACGGTTACTCCTACGAGCAGTACTTC. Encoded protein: CSAPDGYSYEQYF.

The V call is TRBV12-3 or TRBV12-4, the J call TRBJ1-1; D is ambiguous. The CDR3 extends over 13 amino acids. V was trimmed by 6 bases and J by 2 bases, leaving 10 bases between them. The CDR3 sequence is CASRRRTNTEAFF. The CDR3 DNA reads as TGTGCCAGCAGGCGACGGACCAACACTGAAGCTTTCTTT.

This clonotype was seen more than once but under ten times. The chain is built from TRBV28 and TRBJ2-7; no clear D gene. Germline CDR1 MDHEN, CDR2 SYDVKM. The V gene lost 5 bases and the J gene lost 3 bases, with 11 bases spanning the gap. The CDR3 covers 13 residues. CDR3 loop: CASSRHEDYEQYF. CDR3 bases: TGTGCCAGCAGTAGGCACGAAGACTACGAGCAGTACTTC.

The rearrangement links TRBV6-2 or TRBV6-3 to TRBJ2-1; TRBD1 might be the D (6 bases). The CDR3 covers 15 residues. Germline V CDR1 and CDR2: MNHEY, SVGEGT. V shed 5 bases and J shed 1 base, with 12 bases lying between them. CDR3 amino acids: CASSPFDRSYNEQFF. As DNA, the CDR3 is TGTGCCAGCAGTCCTTTTGACAGGTCCTACAATGAGCAGTTCTTC.

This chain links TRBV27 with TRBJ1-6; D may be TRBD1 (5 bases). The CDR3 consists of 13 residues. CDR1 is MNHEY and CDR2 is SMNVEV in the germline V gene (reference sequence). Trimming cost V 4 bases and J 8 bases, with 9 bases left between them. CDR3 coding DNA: TGTGCCAGCAGTTCTGTCAGGGATTCACCCCTCCACTTT. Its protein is CASSSVRDSPLHF.